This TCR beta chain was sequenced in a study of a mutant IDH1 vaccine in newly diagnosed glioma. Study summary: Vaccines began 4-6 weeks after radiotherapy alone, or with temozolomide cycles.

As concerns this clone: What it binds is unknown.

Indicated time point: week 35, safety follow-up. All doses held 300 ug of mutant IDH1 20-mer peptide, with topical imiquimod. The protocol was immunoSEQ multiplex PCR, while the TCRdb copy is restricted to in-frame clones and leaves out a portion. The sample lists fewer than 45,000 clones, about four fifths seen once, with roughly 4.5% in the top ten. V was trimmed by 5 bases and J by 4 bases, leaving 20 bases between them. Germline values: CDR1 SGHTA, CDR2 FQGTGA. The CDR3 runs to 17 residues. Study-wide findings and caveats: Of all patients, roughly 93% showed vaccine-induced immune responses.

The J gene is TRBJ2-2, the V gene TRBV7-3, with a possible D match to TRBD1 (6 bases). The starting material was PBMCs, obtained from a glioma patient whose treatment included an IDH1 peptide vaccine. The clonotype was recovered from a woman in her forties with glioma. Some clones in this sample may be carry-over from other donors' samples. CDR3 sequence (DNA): TGTGCCAGCAGCGTAGAGCCCAGGGGTGTGGGCACCGGGGAGCTGTTTTTT. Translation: CASSVEPRGVGTGELFF.